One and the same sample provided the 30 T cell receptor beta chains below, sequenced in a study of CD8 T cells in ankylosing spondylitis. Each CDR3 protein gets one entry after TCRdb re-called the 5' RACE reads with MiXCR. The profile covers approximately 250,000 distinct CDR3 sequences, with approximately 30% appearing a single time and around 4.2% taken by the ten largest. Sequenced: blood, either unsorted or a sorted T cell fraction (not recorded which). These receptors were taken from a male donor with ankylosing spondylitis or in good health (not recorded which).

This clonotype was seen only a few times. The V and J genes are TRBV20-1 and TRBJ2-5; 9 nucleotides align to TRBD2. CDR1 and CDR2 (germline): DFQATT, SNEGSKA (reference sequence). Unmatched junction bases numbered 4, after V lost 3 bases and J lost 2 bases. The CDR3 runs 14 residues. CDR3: CSASLAGRQETQYF. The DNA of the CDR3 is TGCAGTGCTAGCCTAGCGGGGAGACAAGAGACCCAGTACTTC.

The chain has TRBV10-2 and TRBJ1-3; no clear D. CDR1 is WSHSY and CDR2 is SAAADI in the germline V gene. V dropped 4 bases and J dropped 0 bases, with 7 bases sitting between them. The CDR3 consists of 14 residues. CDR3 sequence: CASSGASSGNTIYF. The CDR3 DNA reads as TGCGCCAGCAGTGGGGCTTCCTCTGGAAACACCATATATTTT.

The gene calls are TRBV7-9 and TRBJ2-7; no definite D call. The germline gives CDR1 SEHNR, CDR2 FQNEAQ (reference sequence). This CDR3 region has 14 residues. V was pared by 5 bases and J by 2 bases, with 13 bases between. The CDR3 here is CASSPSHSAYEQYF. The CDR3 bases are TGTGCCAGCAGCCCCAGTCACTCGGCCTACGAGCAGTACTTC.

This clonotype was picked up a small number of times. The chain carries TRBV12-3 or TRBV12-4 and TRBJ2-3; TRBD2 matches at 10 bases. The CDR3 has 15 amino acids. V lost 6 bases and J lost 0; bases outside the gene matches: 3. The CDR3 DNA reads TGTGCCAGCAGATCACTAGCGGGGAGCACAGATACGCAGTATTTT. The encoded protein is CASRSLAGSTDTQYF.

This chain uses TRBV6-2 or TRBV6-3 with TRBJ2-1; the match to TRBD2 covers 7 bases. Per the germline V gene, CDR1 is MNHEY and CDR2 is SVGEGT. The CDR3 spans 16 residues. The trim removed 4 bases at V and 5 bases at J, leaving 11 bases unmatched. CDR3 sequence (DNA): TGTGCCAGCAGTTTGTTTGTGACTAGCAGCAACAATGAGCAGTTCTTC. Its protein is CASSLFVTSSNNEQFF.

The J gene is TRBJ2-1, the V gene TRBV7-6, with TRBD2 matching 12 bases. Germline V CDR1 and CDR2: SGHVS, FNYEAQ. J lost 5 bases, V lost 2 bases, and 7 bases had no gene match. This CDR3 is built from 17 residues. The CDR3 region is CASSLLAGGPLDNEQFF. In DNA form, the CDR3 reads TGTGCCAGCAGCTTACTAGCGGGGGGGCCACTGGACAATGAGCAGTTCTTC.

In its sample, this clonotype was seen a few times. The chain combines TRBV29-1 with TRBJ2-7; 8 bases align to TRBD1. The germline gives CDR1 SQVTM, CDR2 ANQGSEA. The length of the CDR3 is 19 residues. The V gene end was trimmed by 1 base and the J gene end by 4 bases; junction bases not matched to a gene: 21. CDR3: CSVEVGVSRQGWLGYEQYF. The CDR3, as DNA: TGCAGCGTTGAAGTAGGGGTTTCGAGACAGGGGTGGCTGGGGTACGAGCAGTACTTC.

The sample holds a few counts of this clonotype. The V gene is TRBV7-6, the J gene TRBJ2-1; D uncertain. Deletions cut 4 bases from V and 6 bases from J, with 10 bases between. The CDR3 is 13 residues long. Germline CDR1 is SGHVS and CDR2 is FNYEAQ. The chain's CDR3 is CASSSLAANEQFF. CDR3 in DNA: TGTGCCAGCAGCTCCTTGGCCGCCAATGAGCAGTTCTTC.

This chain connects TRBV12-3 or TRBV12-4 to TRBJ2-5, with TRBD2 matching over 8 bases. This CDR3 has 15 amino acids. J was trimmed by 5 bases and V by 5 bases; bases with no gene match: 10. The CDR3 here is CASSPTSGFEETQYF. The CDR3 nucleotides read TGTGCCAGCAGTCCTACTAGCGGTTTTGAGGAGACCCAGTACTTC.

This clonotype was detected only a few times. The chain's CDR3 is CASSDPGRGSTDTQYF. Written as DNA, the CDR3 is TGTGCCAGCAGCGACCCAGGGAGGGGGAGCACAGATACGCAGTATTTT. V and J are TRBV9 and TRBJ2-3, with D perhaps matching TRBD2 (7 bases). With 3 bases removed from V and 0 bases from J, the gap between germline ends came to 14 bases. The CDR3 runs 16 residues. Germline loops: CDR1 SGDLS, CDR2 YYNGEE.

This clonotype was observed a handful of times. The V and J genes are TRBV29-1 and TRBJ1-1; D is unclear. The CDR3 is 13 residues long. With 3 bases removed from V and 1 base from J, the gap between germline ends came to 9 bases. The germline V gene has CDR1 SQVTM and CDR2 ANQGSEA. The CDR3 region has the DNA TGCAGCGTTGACCCGGATGGGAACACTGAAGCTTTCTTT. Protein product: CSVDPDGNTEAFF.

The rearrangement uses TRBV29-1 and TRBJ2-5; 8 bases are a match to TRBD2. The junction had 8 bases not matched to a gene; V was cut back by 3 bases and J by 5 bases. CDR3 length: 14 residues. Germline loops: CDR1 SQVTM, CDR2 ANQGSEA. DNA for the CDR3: TGCAGCGTTGAGCCAGCGGGGGAAGGGGAGACCCAGTACTTC. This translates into CSVEPAGEGETQYF. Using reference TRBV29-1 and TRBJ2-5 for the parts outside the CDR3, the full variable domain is SAVISQKPSRDICQRGTSLTIQCQVDSQVTMMFWYRQQPGQSLTLIATANQGSEATYESGFVIDKFPISRPNLTFSTLTVSNMSPEDSSIYLCSVEPAGEGETQYFGPGTRLLVL.

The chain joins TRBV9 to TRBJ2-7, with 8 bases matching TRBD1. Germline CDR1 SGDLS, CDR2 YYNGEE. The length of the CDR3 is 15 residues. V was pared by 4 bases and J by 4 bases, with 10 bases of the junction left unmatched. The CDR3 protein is CASSPQTGEVYEQYF. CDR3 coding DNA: TGTGCCAGCAGCCCCCAGACAGGGGAAGTTTACGAGCAGTACTTC.

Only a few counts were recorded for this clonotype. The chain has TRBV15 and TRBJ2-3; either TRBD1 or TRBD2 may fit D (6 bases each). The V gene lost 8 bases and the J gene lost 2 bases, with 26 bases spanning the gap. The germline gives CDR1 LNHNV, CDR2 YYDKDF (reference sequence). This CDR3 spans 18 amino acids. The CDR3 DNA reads TGTGCCACCGGCGAGGGCTTATTGACGGGGGCACCCACAGATACGCAGTATTTT. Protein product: CATGEGLLTGAPTDTQYF. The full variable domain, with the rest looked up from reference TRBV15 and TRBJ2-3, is DAMVIQNPRYQVTQFGKPVTLSCSQTLNHNVMYWYQQKSSQAPKLLFHYYDKDFNNEADTPDNFQSRRPNTSFCFLDIRSPGLGDTAMYLCATGEGLLTGAPTDTQYFGPGTRLTVL.

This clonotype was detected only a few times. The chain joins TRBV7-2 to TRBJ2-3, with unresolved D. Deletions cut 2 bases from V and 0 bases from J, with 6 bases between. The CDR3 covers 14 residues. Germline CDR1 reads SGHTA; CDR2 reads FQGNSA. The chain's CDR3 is CASSLHPSTDTQYF. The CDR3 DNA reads TGTGCCAGCAGCTTACATCCTAGCACAGATACGCAGTATTTT. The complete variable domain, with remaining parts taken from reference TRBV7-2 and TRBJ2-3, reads GAGVSQSPSNKVTEKGKDVELRCDPISGHTALYWYRQSLGQGLEFLIYFQGNSAPDKSGLPSDRFSAERTGGSVSTLTIQRTQQEDSAVYLCASSLHPSTDTQYFGPGTRLTVL.

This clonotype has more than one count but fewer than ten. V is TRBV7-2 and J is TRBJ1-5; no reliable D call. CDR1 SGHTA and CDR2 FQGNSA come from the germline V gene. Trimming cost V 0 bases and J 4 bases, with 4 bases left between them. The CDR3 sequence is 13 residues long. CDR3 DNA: TGTGCCAGCAGCTTAGCGTGGAATCAGCCCCAGCATTTT. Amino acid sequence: CASSLAWNQPQHF.

DNA of the CDR3: TGTGCCGTCCGGGACAGTAGCCCCGGGGGGACCTACGAGCAGTACTTC. It translates to CAVRDSSPGGTYEQYF. This chain uses TRBV15 with TRBJ2-7; D is tentatively TRBD1 or TRBD2 (7 bases each). The CDR3 loop spans 16 amino acids. Germline CDR1 is LNHNV and CDR2 is YYDKDF (reference sequence). Trimming took 11 bases from V and 2 from J, leaving 25 bases between them.

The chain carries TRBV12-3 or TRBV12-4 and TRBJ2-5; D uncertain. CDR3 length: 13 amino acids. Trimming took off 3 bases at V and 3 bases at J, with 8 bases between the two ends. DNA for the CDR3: TGTGCCAGCAGTTTGGGATCCAAAGAGACCCAGTACTTC. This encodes CASSLGSKETQYF.

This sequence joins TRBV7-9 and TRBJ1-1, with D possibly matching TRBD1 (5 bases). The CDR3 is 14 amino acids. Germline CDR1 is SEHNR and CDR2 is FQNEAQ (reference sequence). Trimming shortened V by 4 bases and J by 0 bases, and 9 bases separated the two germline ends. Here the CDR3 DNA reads TGTGCCAGCAGCTGGGGGATCATGAACACTGAAGCTTTCTTT. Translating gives CASSWGIMNTEAFF.

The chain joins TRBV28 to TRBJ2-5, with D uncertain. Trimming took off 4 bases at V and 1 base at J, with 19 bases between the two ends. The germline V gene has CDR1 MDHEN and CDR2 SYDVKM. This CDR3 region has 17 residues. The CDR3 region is CASSSQSPDRSQETQYF. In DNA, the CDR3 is TGTGCCAGCAGTTCACAAAGCCCGGACCGAAGCCAAGAGACCCAGTACTTC.

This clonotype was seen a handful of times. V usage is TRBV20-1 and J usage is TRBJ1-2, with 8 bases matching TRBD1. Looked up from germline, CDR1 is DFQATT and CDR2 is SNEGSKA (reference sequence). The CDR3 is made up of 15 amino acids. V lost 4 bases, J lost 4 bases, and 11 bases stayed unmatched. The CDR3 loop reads CSAKTGGQLGYGYTF. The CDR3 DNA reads TGCAGTGCTAAAACAGGGGGGCAGTTGGGCTATGGCTACACCTTC.

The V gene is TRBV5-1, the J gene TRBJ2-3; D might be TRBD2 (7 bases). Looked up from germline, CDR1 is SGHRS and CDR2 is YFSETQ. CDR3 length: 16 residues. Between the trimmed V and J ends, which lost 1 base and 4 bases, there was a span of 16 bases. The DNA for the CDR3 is TGCGCCAGCAGCTTGATGGGGGGGCTGGGGTCAGATACGCAGTATTTT. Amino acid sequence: CASSLMGGLGSDTQYF. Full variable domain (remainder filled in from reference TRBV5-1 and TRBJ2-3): KAGVTQTPRYLIKTRGQQVTLSCSPISGHRSVSWYQQTPGQGLQFLFEYFSETQRNKGNFPGRFSGRQFSNSRSEMNVSTLELGDSALYLCASSLMGGLGSDTQYFGPGTRLTVL.

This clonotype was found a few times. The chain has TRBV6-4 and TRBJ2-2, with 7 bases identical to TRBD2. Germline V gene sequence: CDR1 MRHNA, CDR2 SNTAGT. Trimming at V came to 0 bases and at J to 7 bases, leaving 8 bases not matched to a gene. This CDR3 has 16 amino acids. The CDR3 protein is CASSDSKGRESGELFF. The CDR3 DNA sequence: TGTGCCAGCAGTGACTCGAAGGGGAGGGAGAGCGGGGAGCTGTTTTTT.

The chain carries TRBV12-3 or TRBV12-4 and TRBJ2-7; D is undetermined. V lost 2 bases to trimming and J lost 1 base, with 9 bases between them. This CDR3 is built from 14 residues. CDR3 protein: CASSLWASSYEQYF. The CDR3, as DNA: TGTGCCAGCAGTTTATGGGCCAGTTCCTACGAGCAGTACTTC.

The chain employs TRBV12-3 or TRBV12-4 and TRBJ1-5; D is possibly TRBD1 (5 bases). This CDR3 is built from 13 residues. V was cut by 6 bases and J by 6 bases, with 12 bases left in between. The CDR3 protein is CASSLNTGQPQHF. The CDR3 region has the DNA TGTGCCAGCAGCCTAAATACAGGTCAGCCCCAGCATTTT.

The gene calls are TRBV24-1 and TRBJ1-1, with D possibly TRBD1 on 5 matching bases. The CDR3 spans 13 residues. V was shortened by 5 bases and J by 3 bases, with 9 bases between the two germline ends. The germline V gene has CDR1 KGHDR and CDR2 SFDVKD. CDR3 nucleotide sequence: TGTGCCACCAGTGCCCTGGGGCACACTGAAGCTTTCTTT. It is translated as CATSALGHTEAFF.

CDR3 region: CASSQPPGPSMYF. The CDR3, as DNA: TGCGCCAGCAGCCAGCCTCCGGGACCTAGTATGTACTTC. The rearrangement joins TRBV4-1 to TRBJ2-7; possibly TRBD1 or TRBD2 for D (5 bases each). This CDR3 comprises 13 residues. CDR1 and CDR2 from the germline V gene are MGHRA and YSYEKL. V was pared by 3 bases and J by 12 bases, with 18 bases between.

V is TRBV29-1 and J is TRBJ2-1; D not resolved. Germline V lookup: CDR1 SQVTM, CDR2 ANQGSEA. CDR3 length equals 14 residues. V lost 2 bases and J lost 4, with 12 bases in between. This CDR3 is CSVEQVLAYNEQFF. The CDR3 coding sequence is TGCAGCGTTGAACAAGTGTTGGCTTACAATGAGCAGTTCTTC.

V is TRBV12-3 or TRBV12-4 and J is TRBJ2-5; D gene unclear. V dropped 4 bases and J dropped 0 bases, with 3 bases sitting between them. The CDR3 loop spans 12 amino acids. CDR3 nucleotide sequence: TGTGCCAGCAGTTGGGACCAAGAGACCCAGTACTTC. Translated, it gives CASSWDQETQYF.

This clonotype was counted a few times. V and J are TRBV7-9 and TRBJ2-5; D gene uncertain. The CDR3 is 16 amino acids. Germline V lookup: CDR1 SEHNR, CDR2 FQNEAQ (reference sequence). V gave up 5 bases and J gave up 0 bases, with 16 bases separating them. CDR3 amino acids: CASSQVVVGYQETQYF. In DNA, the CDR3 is TGTGCCAGCAGCCAAGTCGTCGTAGGGTACCAAGAGACCCAGTACTTC.